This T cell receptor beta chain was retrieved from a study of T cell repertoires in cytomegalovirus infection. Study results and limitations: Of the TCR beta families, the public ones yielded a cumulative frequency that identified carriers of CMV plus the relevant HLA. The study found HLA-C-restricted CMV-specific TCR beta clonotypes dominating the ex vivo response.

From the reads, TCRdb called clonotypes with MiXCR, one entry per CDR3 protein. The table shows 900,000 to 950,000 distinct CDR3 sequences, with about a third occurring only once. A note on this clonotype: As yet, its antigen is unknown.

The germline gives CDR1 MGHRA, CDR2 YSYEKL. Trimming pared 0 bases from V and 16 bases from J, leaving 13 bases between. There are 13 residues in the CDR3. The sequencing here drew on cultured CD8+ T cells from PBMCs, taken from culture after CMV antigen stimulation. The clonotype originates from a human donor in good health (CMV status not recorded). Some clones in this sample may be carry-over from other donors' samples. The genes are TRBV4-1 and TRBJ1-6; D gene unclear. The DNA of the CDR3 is TGCGCCAGCAGCCAAGATTCAGGCCCCCTGCTCCACTTT. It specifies CASSQDSGPLLHF.